The 27 T cell receptor beta chains below all came from one sample that was sequenced in a study of shared clonotypes between healthy human individuals. Repertoires were generated with immunoSEQ multiplex PCR, while TCRdb's copy carries only in-frame clones and drops some. The table shows under 1,900,000 clones, with approximately 98.5% occurring only once. Sequencing was performed on naive CD4+ T cells sorted from blood. Noted subset: CD45RA+ positively selected. Every receptor here comes from a man aged 25-45 years in good health.

The V and J genes are TRBV2 and TRBJ2-7; D is possibly TRBD1 (5 bases). The CDR3 has 11 amino acids. Trimming cost V 8 bases and J 7 bases, with 12 bases left between them. Germline-derived CDR1 and CDR2 are SNHLY and FYNNEI. The CDR3 reads CASCPQGEQYF. In DNA form, the CDR3 reads TGTGCCAGCTGCCCCCAGGGAGAGCAGTACTTC.

The gene calls are TRBV13 and TRBJ2-7, with 7 bases aligning to TRBD1. The V gene end was trimmed by 6 bases and the J gene end by 13 bases; junction bases not matched to a gene: 15. The CDR3 covers 13 residues. The germline CDR1 and CDR2 sequences are PRHDT and FYEKMQ (reference sequence). As DNA, the CDR3 is TGTGCCAGCAGGAAAACTGATGGGCAGGGGGTCTACTTC. Its translation is CASRKTDGQGVYF.

The rearrangement links TRBV7-3 to TRBJ1-1, with 8 bases matching TRBD1. Trimming removed 2 bases from V and 3 bases from J; junction bases left unmatched: 2. The CDR3 runs to 14 residues. Germline V gene lookup returns CDR1 SGHTA and CDR2 FQGTGA. Written as DNA, the CDR3 is TGTGCCAGCAGCTTACAGGGGGCGGACACTGAAGCTTTCTTT. It yields the protein CASSLQGADTEAFF.

V is TRBV6-5 and J is TRBJ2-3; 7 nucleotides match TRBD1. The germline V gene encodes CDR1 MNHEY and CDR2 SVGAGI. CDR3 size: 15 residues. V shed 7 bases and J 0 bases; nucleotides not matched to a gene: 7. This chain's CDR3 is CASIKQGTSTDTQYF. Written as DNA, the CDR3 is TGTGCCAGCATCAAACAGGGGACAAGCACAGATACGCAGTATTTT.

The chain has TRBV5-6 and TRBJ1-5; no reliable D call. Germline V gene data show CDR1 as SGHDT and CDR2 as YYEEEE. The CDR3 sequence is 13 residues long. V shed 0 bases and J shed 3 bases, with 4 bases lying between them. DNA of the CDR3: TGTGCCAGCAGCTTGGGACTCAATCAGCCCCAGCATTTT. This encodes CASSLGLNQPQHF.

Concerning this clone: The identical CDR3 is also encoded by other nucleotide sequences in the sample. V usage is TRBV5-1 and J usage is TRBJ2-1; D is tentatively TRBD1 or TRBD2 (5 bases each). V gave up 0 bases and J gave up 7 bases, with 8 bases separating them. Germline V gene sequence: CDR1 SGHRS, CDR2 YFSETQ. This CDR3 is built from 13 residues. The CDR3 spells CASSLGGFNEQFF. DNA for the CDR3: TGCGCCAGCAGCTTGGGGGGGTTTAATGAGCAGTTCTTC.

J is TRBJ2-7 and V is TRBV28, with unresolved D. The CDR3 has 15 residues. Trimming pared 5 bases from V and 3 bases from J, leaving 17 bases between. Germline values: CDR1 MDHEN, CDR2 SYDVKM. The CDR3 is CASSVPSPPRYEQYF. As DNA, the CDR3 is TGTGCCAGCAGTGTACCTTCCCCGCCCCGCTACGAGCAGTACTTC.

The gene calls are TRBV25-1 and TRBJ1-3; D is undetermined. The CDR3 extends over 13 amino acids. V dropped 6 bases and J dropped 1 base, with 7 bases sitting between them. The germline V gene encodes CDR1 MGHDK and CDR2 SYGVNS. The CDR3 is CASRGWSGNTIYF. Here the CDR3 DNA reads TGTGCCAGCAGGGGGTGGTCTGGAAACACCATATATTTT.

The chain recombines TRBV27 with TRBJ1-2; D remains ambiguous. Germline loops: CDR1 MNHEY, CDR2 SMNVEV (reference sequence). V dropped 3 bases and J dropped 0 bases, with 8 bases sitting between them. The CDR3 covers 14 residues. This CDR3 is CASSFDITNYGYTF. DNA for the CDR3: TGTGCCAGCAGTTTTGACATCACTAACTATGGCTACACCTTC.

The J gene is TRBJ2-3, the V gene TRBV25-1; a weak D match, TRBD1 (5 bases). This CDR3 has 13 amino acids. V dropped 4 bases and J dropped 7 bases, with 12 bases sitting between them. The V gene's germline CDR1 is MGHDK and CDR2 SYGVNS. Here the CDR3 DNA reads TGTGCCAGCAGTGTGACAGCAACTCATACGCAGTATTTT. This gives the protein CASSVTATHTQYF.

J is TRBJ1-5 and V is TRBV4-1, with a weak D call TRBD1 (6 bases). Trimming took 0 bases from V and 10 from J, leaving 16 bases between them. Germline V gene data show CDR1 as MGHRA and CDR2 as YSYEKL. The CDR3 contains 15 residues. CDR3 in amino acids: CASSQDPQGVRPQHF. CDR3 DNA sequence: TGCGCCAGCAGCCAAGACCCACAGGGAGTTCGTCCCCAGCATTTT.

The chain carries TRBV9 and TRBJ2-1; TRBD2 aligns across 9 bases. V gave up 3 bases and J gave up 6 bases; unmatched junction bases: 13. There are 17 residues in the CDR3. Germline CDR1 and CDR2: SGDLS and YYNGEE. CDR3 protein: CASSAEGGLAGINEQFF. For the CDR3, the DNA is TGTGCCAGCAGCGCCGAGGGGGGGCTAGCGGGAATCAATGAGCAGTTCTTC.

This chain uses TRBV6-1 with TRBJ1-5, with a possible D match to TRBD1 (5 bases). Germline CDR1 and CDR2: MNHNS and SASEGT. Trimming left V 7 bases short and J 5 bases short, with 18 bases between. This CDR3 contains 15 residues. CDR3 sequence (DNA): TGTGCCAGCACCGCTTCGGGGGGGAGGGATCAGCCCCAGCATTTT. Protein product: CASTASGGRDQPQHF.

The chain carries TRBV5-4 and TRBJ2-2; D gene ambiguous. V was pared by 4 bases and J by 4 bases, with 11 bases between. CDR1 and CDR2 (germline): SGHNT, YYREEE (reference sequence). The CDR3 consists of 14 residues. The CDR3 is CASSPIFGTGELFF. The DNA for the CDR3 is TGTGCCAGCAGCCCCATTTTCGGCACCGGGGAGCTGTTTTTT.

This clone appeared a single time. This chain connects TRBV10-1 to TRBJ2-3, with TRBD2 matching 9 bases. Unmatched junction bases numbered 5, after V lost 2 bases and J lost 5 bases. CDR1 is WNHNN, CDR2 SYGVQD, per germline (reference sequence). The CDR3 is 15 amino acids. CDR3 DNA: TGCGCCAGCAGTGAGCCAGCGGGAGGTCGAGATACGCAGTATTTT. This gives the protein CASSEPAGGRDTQYF.

Only a few counts were recorded for this clone. The V gene is TRBV6-1, the J gene TRBJ2-2; no reliable D call. Germline V gene sequence: CDR1 MNHNS, CDR2 SASEGT. The CDR3 spans 12 residues. Trimming removed 6 bases at V and 10 bases at J, with 12 bases between. CDR3: CASSGPLVELFF. CDR3 DNA: TGTGCCAGCAGCGGACCTTTGGTGGAGCTGTTTTTT.

This sequence joins TRBV9 and TRBJ2-1, with 8 positions matching TRBD2. The CDR3 has 13 residues. J was trimmed by 6 bases and V by 9 bases; bases with no gene match: 8. Germline-derived CDR1 and CDR2 are SGDLS and YYNGEE. CDR3 sequence (DNA): TGTGCCACCTCCCTAGCGGGCTCCAATGAGCAGTTCTTC. Translating gives CATSLAGSNEQFF. The variable domain in full, completed from reference TRBV9 and TRBJ2-1, reads DSGVTQTPKHLITATGQRVTLRCSPRSGDLSVYWYQQSLDQGLQFLIQYYNGEERAKGNILERFSAQQFPDLHSELNLSSLELGDSALYFCATSLAGSNEQFFGPGTRLTVL.

The chain couples TRBV11-2 to TRBJ2-3; 14 bases align to TRBD2. This CDR3 region has 13 residues. With V trimmed by 3 bases and J by 10 bases, 0 bases remained unmatched. The germline gives CDR1 SGHAT, CDR2 FQNNGV. The CDR3 DNA reads TGTGCCAGCAGCTTGGGACTAGCGGGGGCGCAGTATTTT. Translated, it gives CASSLGLAGAQYF.

The chain combines TRBV7-9 with TRBJ1-5; 7 bases are a match to TRBD1. The V gene's germline CDR1 is SEHNR and CDR2 FQNEAQ (reference sequence). The junction had 8 bases not matched to a gene; V was cut back by 4 bases and J by 2 bases. The CDR3 is 16 residues long. CDR3 amino acids: CASSSTGEGGNQPQHF. In nucleotides, the CDR3 is TGTGCCAGCAGCTCAACAGGGGAAGGGGGCAATCAGCCCCAGCATTTT. The full variable domain, with the rest looked up from reference TRBV7-9 and TRBJ1-5, is DTGVSQNPRHKITKRGQNVTFRCDPISEHNRLYWYRQTLGQGPEFLTYFQNEAQLEKSRLLSDRFSAERPKGSFSTLEIQRTEQGDSAMYLCASSSTGEGGNQPQHFGDGTRLSIL.

Regarding this clone: The same CDR3 can be traced to other DNA sequences in this sample. The J gene is TRBJ1-1, the V gene TRBV20-1, with D uncertain. The CDR3 has 10 residues. V was clipped by 0 bases and J by 5 bases, with 1 base between them. Germline loops: CDR1 DFQATT, CDR2 SNEGSKA (reference sequence). CDR3 residues: CSARDTEAFF. The CDR3 nucleotides read TGCAGTGCTAGAGATACTGAAGCTTTCTTT.

Here the CDR3 DNA reads TGTGCCAGCAGTAAGGGGACGGGGATGAACACTGAAGCTTTCTTT. This encodes CASSKGTGMNTEAFF. V gene TRBV6-6 combines with J gene TRBJ1-1, with TRBD1 as a possible D gene (5 bases). CDR3 length equals 15 residues. CDR1 and CDR2 from the germline V gene are MNHNY and SVGAGI (reference sequence). V lost 5 bases and J 0 bases, leaving 13 bases between the germline ends.

The J gene is TRBJ1-5, the V gene TRBV6-6, with TRBD1 as a possible D gene (5 bases). Trimming removed 0 bases from V and 9 bases from J, with 6 bases in between. There are 12 residues in the CDR3. The V gene's germline CDR1 is MNHNY and CDR2 SVGAGI (reference sequence). The CDR3 coding sequence is TGTGCCAGCAGTTACTCAAGGGGGCCCCAGCATTTT. Translated, it gives CASSYSRGPQHF.

The chain combines TRBV7-2 with TRBJ2-3; unclear D gene. Germline V gene sequence: CDR1 SGHTA, CDR2 FQGNSA. The CDR3 is 12 amino acids. Trimming cost V 5 bases and J 1 base, with 4 bases left between them. The CDR3 DNA is TGTGCCAGCAGCCCTGGCACAGATACGCAGTATTTT. This encodes CASSPGTDTQYF.

Regarding this clone: Other DNA sequences in the sample encode the same CDR3. This sequence joins TRBV18 and TRBJ2-1; TRBD2 aligns across 15 bases. There are 16 residues in the CDR3. Germline V gene data show CDR1 as KGHSH and CDR2 as LQKENI. Losses at the gene ends were 0 bases for V and 7 bases for J; bases not matched to a gene: 1. The CDR3 here is CASSPPGLAGGNEQFF. In DNA, the CDR3 is TGTGCCAGCTCACCACCGGGACTAGCGGGAGGAAATGAGCAGTTCTTC.

The rearrangement uses TRBV9 and TRBJ2-3; D is ambiguous. Trimming cost V 3 bases and J 3 bases, with 23 bases left between them. The CDR3 runs 18 residues. Germline-derived CDR1 and CDR2 are SGDLS and YYNGEE. This CDR3 is CASSASPRHPGSTDTQYF. In nucleotides, the CDR3 is TGTGCCAGCAGCGCATCTCCTCGACATCCCGGGTCGACAGATACGCAGTATTTT.

This rearrangement joins TRBV27 to TRBJ2-2; TRBD2 agrees at 9 bases. The V gene end was trimmed by 5 bases and the J gene end by 4 bases; junction bases not matched to a gene: 11. Germline V CDR1 and CDR2: MNHEY, SMNVEV (reference sequence). This CDR3 region has 17 residues. CDR3 protein: CASSPPILAGSTGELFF. The CDR3 DNA follows: TGTGCCAGCAGTCCCCCAATACTAGCGGGTAGCACCGGGGAGCTGTTTTTT.

The chain has TRBV10-1 and TRBJ2-1; TRBD2 matches 9 bases. Germline lookup yields CDR1 WNHNN and CDR2 SYGVQD (reference sequence). J was trimmed by 4 bases and V by 3 bases; bases with no gene match: 7. The CDR3 spans 16 residues. CDR3 sequence reads: CASSDSSGRFYNEQFF. The CDR3 nucleotides read TGCGCCAGCAGTGATAGTAGCGGGAGATTTTACAATGAGCAGTTCTTC.